The 5 T cell receptor beta chains below come from one sample, sequenced in a study of T-cell reconstitution after alpha-beta-depleted transplantation in children (dated by TCRdb to 2016 to 2018). Library creation used PCR. TCRdb shows the sequencer as Illumina HiSeq 2500. TCR libraries were prepared with molecular barcoding, using unique molecular identifiers to normalize TCRbeta repertoire quantification. The public reads were quality trimmed at Q25 with fastp and then assembled into clones with MiXCR by TCRdb, keeping productive beta chains. For every CDR3 protein sequence, its rows merge into one entry that carries the most common genes and DNA. The sample profile shows about 610,000 distinct CDR3 sequences; over 9.5% of them were found once. The ten largest make up about 4% of the sample. Specimen: PBMCs from the stem cell graft donor, collected from the stem cell graft. These receptors were taken from a human donor who donated a stem cell graft to a child with acute myeloid leukemia.

This clonotype has a handful of counts. J is TRBJ2-4 and V is TRBV12-3 or TRBV12-4; TRBD2 agrees at 10 bases. V lost 8 bases to trimming and J lost 8 bases; unmatched junction nucleotides: 9. This CDR3 comprises 14 residues. This CDR3 reads CASQATSGPDIQYF. The CDR3 nucleotides read TGTGCCAGCCAGGCGACTAGCGGGCCAGACATTCAGTACTTC.

The table lists this clonotype with many counts. The chain is built from TRBV6-5 and TRBJ2-3; D is possibly TRBD1 (5 bases). Between the trimmed V and J ends, which lost 2 bases and 0 bases, there was a span of 9 bases. The CDR3 length is 15 residues. The germline V gene has CDR1 MNHEY and CDR2 SVGAGI. The CDR3 region has the DNA TGTGCCAGCAGTTACAGGGGCGGCAGCACAGATACGCAGTATTTT. Amino acids: CASSYRGGSTDTQYF.

This clonotype was found many times. The CDR3 loop is CASSQRLGIDEQYF. CDR3 DNA: TGTGCCAGCAGCCAACGACTAGGTATCGACGAGCAGTACTTC. This chain joins TRBV7-8 and TRBJ2-7; D possibly corresponds to TRBD2 (6 bases). V lost 5 bases, J lost 5 bases, and 16 bases lay in between. Germline V gene sequence: CDR1 SGHVS, CDR2 FQNEAQ. CDR3 length: 14 residues.

This clonotype came up many times. The genes are TRBV29-1 and TRBJ2-5; D is unresolved. The CDR3 loop spans 11 amino acids. The V gene's germline CDR1 is SQVTM and CDR2 ANQGSEA. Trimming pared 5 bases from V and 2 bases from J, leaving 6 bases between. This chain's CDR3 is CSVLPQETQYF. Written as DNA, the CDR3 is TGCAGCGTTTTGCCACAAGAGACCCAGTACTTC.

The table lists this clonotype with a few counts. V usage is TRBV27 and J usage is TRBJ1-6; D ambiguous. Germline V CDR1 and CDR2: MNHEY, SMNVEV (reference sequence). With 3 bases removed from V and 10 bases from J, the gap between germline ends came to 16 bases. CDR3 length equals 15 residues. The chain's CDR3 is CASSLSQRRSSPLHF. The CDR3 DNA reads as TGTGCCAGCAGTTTGTCACAGCGGCGATCCTCACCCCTCCACTTT.